This TCR beta chain was documented in a study of blood T cell repertoires in COVID-19. Study-level information: COVID-19 samples from acute and convalescent phases originated in the United States, Italy and Spain.

CDR3 length: 12 amino acids. Germline CDR1 MRHNA, CDR2 SNTAGT. Trimming shortened V by 5 bases and J by 9 bases, and 11 bases separated the two germline ends. Libraries were prepared by immunoSEQ multiplex PCR; TCRdb keeps only in-frame clonotypes and omits some of them. The profile shows about 300,000 clones, 80% to 90% of them singletons. The sample was PBMCs or T cells enriched from blood (not recorded which). The gene calls are TRBV6-4 and TRBJ2-4; maybe TRBD2 (5 bases). This receptor was identified in a woman aged 18-30 years who had recovered from COVID-19. The CDR3 DNA sequence: TGTGCCAGCAGTCGCGAGGGTGGCATTCAGTACTTC. Translating it yields CASSREGGIQYF.